This T cell receptor (beta chain) was profiled in a study of graft-versus-host responses after intestinal transplantation. Regarding the study as a whole: Within allografts, high graft-versus-host to host-versus-graft clonal ratios were seen among patients with graft-donor T cell macrochimerism. Declines in HvG clones occurring early post-transplant were associated with peak circulating GvH clone levels. Recipient-marrow GvH clones were detected, some having first appeared in ileum or blood.

Measured with immunoSEQ multiplex PCR; TCRdb has only the in-frame clones, and not every one. The table records around 110,000 clones, roughly nine tenths of them present only once. This clone has just one count. Its antigen is unknown. The origin of this receptor is a human donor who received an intestinal transplant. The input for sequencing was unstimulated CD4+ T cells sorted from spleen or lymph node cells, taken before intestinal transplant.

CDR3 sequence: CASSSGRGYEQYF. CDR3 DNA: TGCGCCAGCAGTAGCGGGAGAGGCTACGAGCAGTACTTC. V gene TRBV10-1 combines with J gene TRBJ2-7, with 8 bases aligning to TRBD2. The CDR3 covers 13 residues. J was trimmed by 3 bases and V by 5 bases; bases with no gene match: 3. Looked up from germline, CDR1 is WNHNN and CDR2 is SYGVQD (reference sequence).